The T cell receptor beta chain described here comes from a study of shared clonotypes between healthy human individuals. On the study more broadly: Sampling drew on donors who were a couple of women and a few men aged 18 to 49.

Donors, without exception, were Caucasian adults residing in Nashville, Tennessee. The CDR3 contains 16 residues. The germline gives CDR1 SGHTA, CDR2 FQGNSA. Trimming left V 5 bases short and J 3 bases short, with 18 bases between. The method was immunoSEQ multiplex PCR; TCRdb's version includes in-frame clones alone and lacks a portion of them. The data hold around 500,000 clones, with 76% observed a single time. What was sequenced was PBMCs. V and J are TRBV7-2 and TRBJ2-3; D may be TRBD2 (7 bases). This receptor was identified in a woman aged 40 to 50 in good health. Some clones in this sample may be carry-over from other donors' samples. CDR3 loop: CASSHNPAGATDTQYF. In DNA, the CDR3 is TGTGCCAGCAGCCACAACCCCGCGGGGGCAACAGATACGCAGTATTTT.